This passage covers 22 T cell receptor beta chains from one sample sequenced in a study of T-cell memory formation after mild COVID-19. TCRdb reprocessed the 5' RACE reads via MiXCR and lists one record per CDR3 protein. The table shows 500,000 to 600,000 distinct CDR3 sequences, with approximately 18% occurring only once. The sample taken for sequencing was PBMCs or a T cell subset sorted from them (not recorded which). These receptor sequences come from an adult woman who had mild COVID-19 (a few samples of this study predate the infection). Cell type and time point are not known.

V gene TRBV4-2 combines with J gene TRBJ2-5; D ambiguous. The CDR3 is 16 residues long. V was trimmed by 0 bases and J by 0 bases, leaving 11 bases between them. Germline V CDR1 and CDR2: LGHNA, YNFKEQ. CDR3 protein: CASSQDSTGYQETQYF. The DNA of the CDR3 is TGTGCCAGCAGCCAAGATTCGACCGGGTACCAAGAGACCCAGTACTTC.

The J gene is TRBJ2-1, the V gene TRBV4-2; TRBD2 agrees at 10 bases. Trimming at V came to 0 bases and at J to 7 bases, leaving 6 bases not matched to a gene. The CDR3 contains 16 residues. In germline, CDR1 is LGHNA, CDR2 YNFKEQ. In nucleotides, the CDR3 is TGTGCCAGCAGCCAAGAAGCCAGCGGGGGGGGAAATGAGCAGTTCTTC. It encodes CASSQEASGGGNEQFF.

This clonotype was detected only a few times. The genes are TRBV11-2 and TRBJ1-5; 9 nucleotides agree with TRBD1. V was pared by 7 bases and J by 2 bases, with 15 bases of the junction left unmatched. The CDR3 is 18 amino acids. Germline CDR1 SGHAT, CDR2 FQNNGV. CDR3 amino acids: CASNYSNRGQRGNQPQHF. CDR3 DNA: TGTGCCAGCAACTATTCGAACAGGGGGCAAAGAGGCAATCAGCCCCAGCATTTT.

This clonotype occurred a few times. The chain has TRBV20-1 and TRBJ2-5; tentative D call: TRBD2 (6 bases). The V and J ends lost 3 bases and 7 bases respectively, with 24 bases between them. CDR3 length equals 16 residues. The germline V gene encodes CDR1 DFQATT and CDR2 SNEGSKA (reference sequence). The CDR3 nucleotides are TGCAGTGCTAGCTATAGCGGCCCATTAAGATACCCGACCCAGTACTTC. Amino acids: CSASYSGPLRYPTQYF.

Many counts were recorded for this clonotype. The gene calls are TRBV29-1 and TRBJ2-3, with D possibly matching TRBD2 (6 bases). CDR1 SQVTM and CDR2 ANQGSEA come from the germline V gene. Trimming left V 7 bases short and J 2 bases short, with 13 bases between. CDR3 length equals 13 residues. CDR3 region: CSALADNTDTQYF. The CDR3 region has the DNA TGCAGCGCCTTAGCGGATAACACAGATACGCAGTATTTT.

In this sample, this clonotype turned up once. V gene TRBV30 combines with J gene TRBJ1-1; the match to TRBD1 covers 8 bases. This CDR3 contains 14 residues. The V segment lost 2 bases and the J segment 3 bases; nucleotides outside the gene matches: 5. The germline V gene has CDR1 GTSNPN and CDR2 SVGIG (reference sequence). The CDR3 DNA is TGTGCCTGGAGTCCACAGGGGGGGGACACTGAAGCTTTCTTT. Translation: CAWSPQGGDTEAFF.

The V and J genes are TRBV15 and TRBJ2-2; D remains unclear. The CDR3 totals 11 residues. The V gene's germline CDR1 is LNHNV and CDR2 YYDKDF (reference sequence). Trimming cost V 5 bases and J 6 bases, with 4 bases left between them. The CDR3 loop is CATSRAGELFF. CDR3 DNA: TGTGCCACCAGCCGGGCCGGGGAGCTGTTTTTT.

This chain connects TRBV7-9 to TRBJ2-5, with TRBD2 identical over 8 bases. V shed 2 bases and J 10 bases; nucleotides not matched to a gene: 12. The germline V gene encodes CDR1 SEHNR and CDR2 FQNEAQ (reference sequence). This CDR3 has 15 residues. This CDR3 reads CASSLSGGDLMFQYF. The CDR3 DNA reads as TGTGCCAGCAGCTTATCCGGGGGGGACCTGATGTTCCAGTACTTC. Using reference TRBV7-9 and TRBJ2-5 for the parts outside the CDR3, the full variable domain is DTGVSQNPRHKITKRGQNVTFRCDPISEHNRLYWYRQTLGQGPEFLTYFQNEAQLEKSRLLSDRFSAERPKGSFSTLEIQRTEQGDSAMYLCASSLSGGDLMFQYFGPGTRLLVL.

V gene TRBV15 combines with J gene TRBJ2-5; D not resolved. The CDR3 has 14 residues. CDR1 LNHNV and CDR2 YYDKDF come from the germline V gene (reference sequence). V lost 1 base and J 5 bases, leaving 11 bases between the germline ends. In DNA, the CDR3 is TGTGCCACCAGCAGAGTTAATAGCTGGGAGACCCAGTACTTC. It specifies CATSRVNSWETQYF. The full variable domain, with the rest looked up from reference TRBV15 and TRBJ2-5, is DAMVIQNPRYQVTQFGKPVTLSCSQTLNHNVMYWYQQKSSQAPKLLFHYYDKDFNNEADTPDNFQSRRPNTSFCFLDIRSPGLGDTAMYLCATSRVNSWETQYFGPGTRLLVL.

The chain has TRBV6-5 and TRBJ1-1, with D possibly being TRBD1 (5 bases). V was clipped by 3 bases and J by 4 bases, with 15 bases between them. The CDR3 spans 15 residues. Germline V gene lookup returns CDR1 MNHEY and CDR2 SVGAGI. The CDR3 loop reads CASSYLPTVATEAFF. The CDR3, as DNA: TGTGCCAGCAGTTATCTCCCGACAGTCGCCACTGAAGCTTTCTTT.

The V gene is TRBV7-9, the J gene TRBJ1-2; D uncertain. V was shortened by 0 bases and J by 8 bases, with 16 bases between the two germline ends. CDR3 size: 15 residues. Per the germline V gene, CDR1 is SEHNR and CDR2 is FQNEAQ (reference sequence). For the CDR3, the DNA is TGTGCCAGCAGCTTAGCGATCGAATCCGCGCGGGGCTACACCTTC. This sequence encodes CASSLAIESARGYTF.

In this sample, this clonotype turned up a few times. The chain couples TRBV9 to TRBJ2-2, with a tentative D call TRBD1 (6 bases). Trimming cost V 3 bases and J 0 bases, with 9 bases left between them. Germline lookup yields CDR1 SGDLS and CDR2 YYNGEE. The CDR3 is made up of 15 amino acids. This CDR3 is CASSEQGSNTGELFF. The CDR3 DNA reads as TGTGCCAGCAGCGAACAGGGATCGAACACCGGGGAGCTGTTTTTT.

This clonotype was seen a few times. Here the CDR3 DNA reads TGTGCCAGCAGTTACTCGACAATGGGGAACACTGAAGCTTTCTTT. This encodes CASSYSTMGNTEAFF. The chain has TRBV6-5 and TRBJ1-1, with D unclear. This CDR3 comprises 15 residues. The V end lost 0 bases, the J end lost 1 base, and 9 bases lay between the germline ends. CDR1 and CDR2 from the germline V gene are MNHEY and SVGAGI.

The chain links TRBV7-3 to TRBJ2-3; D gene uncertain. The CDR3 runs to 14 residues. CDR1 is SGHTA and CDR2 is FQGTGA in the germline V gene. The germline V and J ends were trimmed by 1 base and 0 bases, with 5 bases remaining between them. CDR3 DNA: TGTGCCAGCAGCTTAAGAGCTAGCACAGATACGCAGTATTTT. The encoded protein is CASSLRASTDTQYF. Full variable domain (outside the CDR3, taken from reference TRBV7-3 and TRBJ2-3): GAGVSQTPSNKVTEKGKYVELRCDPISGHTALYWYRQSLGQGPEFLIYFQGTGAADDSGLPNDRFFAVRPEGSVSTLKIQRTERGDSAVYLCASSLRASTDTQYFGPGTRLTVL.

The gene calls are TRBV20-1 and TRBJ2-1; possible D gene TRBD2, 6 bases. V lost 2 bases and J 1 base, leaving 9 bases between the germline ends. The CDR3 consists of 14 residues. CDR1 is DFQATT and CDR2 is SNEGSKA in the germline V gene (reference sequence). CDR3 region: CSARPSESYNEQFF. The CDR3 nucleotides are TGCAGTGCTAGACCTAGCGAATCCTACAATGAGCAGTTCTTC.

This clonotype appeared once. The DNA for the CDR3 is TGTGCCTGGAGTTCGGTGCGTGAAAACACTGAAGCTTTCTTT. Translating it yields CAWSSVRENTEAFF. This chain connects TRBV30 to TRBJ1-1; unclear D gene. Between the trimmed V and J ends, which lost 2 bases and 2 bases, there was a span of 12 bases. Germline CDR1 and CDR2: GTSNPN and SVGIG (reference sequence). The CDR3 is 14 residues long.

The chain joins TRBV29-1 to TRBJ2-7; D not resolved. The CDR3 is 10 residues long. V was cut by 5 bases and J by 3 bases, with 5 bases left in between. Germline CDR1 and CDR2: SQVTM and ANQGSEA. CDR3 region: CSVMDYEQYF. CDR3 sequence (DNA): TGCAGCGTTATGGACTACGAGCAGTACTTC.

This clonotype was seen a handful of times. The chain joins TRBV3-1 to TRBJ2-1, with D perhaps matching TRBD2 (5 bases). Germline lookup yields CDR1 LGHDT and CDR2 YNNKEL (reference sequence). The CDR3 is 15 amino acids. Trimming cost V 1 base and J 4 bases, with 11 bases left between them. The CDR3 loop is CASSQARTLYNEQFF. The DNA for the CDR3 is TGTGCCAGCAGCCAAGCACGGACTTTATACAATGAGCAGTTCTTC.

This clonotype was seen only a few times. The chain couples TRBV7-9 to TRBJ1-4; a possible D gene is TRBD1 (6 bases). Trimming took off 7 bases at V and 7 bases at J, with 22 bases between the two ends. Looked up from germline, CDR1 is SEHNR and CDR2 is FQNEAQ (reference sequence). This CDR3 spans 16 amino acids. DNA of the CDR3: TGTGCCAGCACCCAAGAGAAGGGGGGTTTCGGTGAAAAACTGTTTTTT. Amino acid sequence: CASTQEKGGFGEKLFF.

This chain joins TRBV18 and TRBJ1-2; D gene unclear. Germline V gene lookup returns CDR1 KGHSH and CDR2 LQKENI. V lost 4 bases to trimming and J lost 1 base, with 10 bases between them. The CDR3 totals 14 residues. CDR3 in DNA: TGTGCCAGCTCACGTCAGGCTCTTAACTATGGCTACACCTTC. As protein: CASSRQALNYGYTF. The whole variable domain, remainder taken from reference TRBV18 and TRBJ1-2, is NAGVMQNPRHLVRRRGQEARLRCSPMKGHSHVYWYRQLPEEGLKFMVYLQKENIIDESGMPKERFSAEFPKEGPSILRIQQVVRGDSAAYFCASSRQALNYGYTFGSGTRLTVV.

This chain connects TRBV20-1 to TRBJ2-3; 11 bases align to TRBD2. V lost 3 bases, J lost 6 bases, and 8 bases stayed unmatched. The CDR3 is made up of 15 amino acids. The V gene's germline CDR1 is DFQATT and CDR2 SNEGSKA (reference sequence). DNA of the CDR3: TGCAGTGCTAGCCGGTTGCCTAGCGGGGGGGATACGCAGTATTTT. Residues: CSASRLPSGGDTQYF.

This clonotype was seen a handful of times. This sequence joins TRBV29-1 and TRBJ2-7; the D gene could be TRBD1 or TRBD2 (5 bases each). CDR3 length: 14 amino acids. V dropped 6 bases and J dropped 2 bases, with 17 bases sitting between them. The germline V gene has CDR1 SQVTM and CDR2 ANQGSEA. The CDR3 loop is CSVSGDRGAYEQYF. CDR3 nucleotides: TGCAGCGTGTCCGGGGACCGGGGCGCCTACGAGCAGTACTTC.